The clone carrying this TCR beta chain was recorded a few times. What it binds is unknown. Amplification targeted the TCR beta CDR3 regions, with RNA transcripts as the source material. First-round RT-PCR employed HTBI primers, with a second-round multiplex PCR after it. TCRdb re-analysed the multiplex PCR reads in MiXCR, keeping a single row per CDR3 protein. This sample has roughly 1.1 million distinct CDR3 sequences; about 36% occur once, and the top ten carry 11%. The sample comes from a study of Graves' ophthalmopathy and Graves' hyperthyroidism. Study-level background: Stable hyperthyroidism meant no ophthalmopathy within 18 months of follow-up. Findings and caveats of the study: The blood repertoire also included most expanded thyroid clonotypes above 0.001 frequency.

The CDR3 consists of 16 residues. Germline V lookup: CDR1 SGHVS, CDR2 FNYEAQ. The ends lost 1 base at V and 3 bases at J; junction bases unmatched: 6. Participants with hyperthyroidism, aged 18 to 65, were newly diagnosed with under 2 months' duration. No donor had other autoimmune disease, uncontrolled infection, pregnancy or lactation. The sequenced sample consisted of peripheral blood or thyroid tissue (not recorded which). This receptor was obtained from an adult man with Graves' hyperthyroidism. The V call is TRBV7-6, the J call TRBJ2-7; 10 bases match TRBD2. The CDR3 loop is CASSLVAGGLFYEQYF. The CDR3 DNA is TGTGCCAGCAGCTTAGTAGCGGGAGGTTTATTCTACGAGCAGTACTTC.